The next 11 T cell receptor beta chains were all read from a single sample in a study of T-cell memory formation after mild COVID-19. TCRdb passed the 5' RACE reads through MiXCR, listing each CDR3 protein once. The sample holds about 430,000 distinct CDR3 sequences, roughly 17% seen once. The sequencing input was PBMCs or a T cell subset sorted from them (not recorded which). Every receptor here comes from a man younger than 35 who had mild COVID-19 (a few samples of this study predate the infection). Cell type and time point are not known.

V is TRBV6-5 and J is TRBJ1-1; D is perhaps TRBD1 (5 bases). The germline CDR1 and CDR2 sequences are MNHEY and SVGAGI. The CDR3 contains 13 residues. Trimming took off 6 bases at V and 11 bases at J, with 19 bases between the two ends. The CDR3 here is CASRTGTFSLAFF. CDR3 in DNA: TGTGCCAGCAGAACCGGGACCTTTAGCTTGGCTTTCTTT.

The CDR3 spells CASSFEGAGSYGYTF. The CDR3 DNA is TGTGCCAGCAGCTTCGAGGGTGCGGGCAGCTATGGCTACACCTTC. This chain joins TRBV11-2 and TRBJ1-2, with D unclear. V dropped 3 bases and J dropped 4 bases, with 15 bases sitting between them. CDR3 length equals 15 residues. Per germline, CDR1 SGHAT and CDR2 FQNNGV.

This clonotype was recorded at least ten times. The chain employs TRBV12-3 or TRBV12-4 and TRBJ2-1; D is possibly TRBD1 (5 bases). This CDR3 has 14 amino acids. Trimming removed 1 base from V and 6 bases from J, with 10 bases in between. In nucleotides, the CDR3 is TGTGCCAGCAGTTTAGACAGGCAGCTCAATGAGCAGTTCTTC. It encodes CASSLDRQLNEQFF.

This clonotype was picked up many times. V is TRBV5-1 and J is TRBJ2-5; D is perhaps TRBD1 (6 bases). V was shortened by 4 bases and J by 5 bases, with 12 bases between the two germline ends. The CDR3 has 13 residues. CDR1 SGHRS and CDR2 YFSETQ come from the germline V gene. The CDR3 nucleotides read TGCGCCAGCAGCCCACAGGGATGGGAGACCCAGTACTTC. This codes for CASSPQGWETQYF.

This chain links TRBV3-1 with TRBJ1-1, with D unresolved. Germline assignment: CDR1 LGHDT and CDR2 YNNKEL (reference sequence). V lost 2 bases and J 1 base, leaving 11 bases between the germline ends. The CDR3 is made up of 15 amino acids. The CDR3 DNA reads TGTGCCAGCAGCCAATTTCTGGAATGGAACACTGAAGCTTTCTTT. Translating gives CASSQFLEWNTEAFF.

This clonotype was counted only a few times. This chain joins TRBV7-8 and TRBJ2-7; possibly TRBD2 for D (5 bases). Germline CDR1 SGHVS, CDR2 FQNEAQ. Trimming pared 1 base from V and 3 bases from J, leaving 10 bases between. This CDR3 spans 14 amino acids. The CDR3 sequence is CASSLELGIYEQYV. Written as DNA, the CDR3 is TGTGCCAGCAGCTTAGAACTAGGGATCTACGAGCAGTACGTC.

The chain employs TRBV3-1 and TRBJ2-5; a possible D gene is TRBD2 (6 bases). Germline V gene data show CDR1 as LGHDT and CDR2 as YNNKEL (reference sequence). The CDR3 is made up of 14 amino acids. The germline V and J ends were trimmed by 6 bases and 1 base, with 12 bases remaining between them. The CDR3: CASSGIGGQETQYF. The DNA for the CDR3 is TGTGCCAGCAGTGGCATCGGGGGCCAAGAGACCCAGTACTTC.

This rearrangement joins TRBV20-1 to TRBJ1-2; tentative D call: TRBD1 (6 bases). The CDR3 is 12 residues long. Per the germline V gene, CDR1 is DFQATT and CDR2 is SNEGSKA (reference sequence). The V end lost 1 base, the J end lost 8 bases, and 11 bases lay between the germline ends. DNA for the CDR3: TGCAGTGCTAGAGGATCGGACAGCGGCTACACCTTC. Translation gives CSARGSDSGYTF.

In DNA, the CDR3 is TGCGCCAGCAGCCAAGATGGAGGGGACACTGAAGCTTTCTTT. Translated: CASSQDGGDTEAFF. The chain carries TRBV4-3 and TRBJ1-1; a weak D match, TRBD1 (5 bases). V lost 0 bases and J 3 bases, leaving 8 bases between the germline ends. The CDR3 totals 14 residues. Germline V gives CDR1 LGHNA, CDR2 YSLEER.

V and J are TRBV29-1 and TRBJ2-7; D remains unclear. This CDR3 has 11 residues. The V end lost 7 bases, the J end lost 3 bases, and 10 bases lay between the germline ends. Germline CDR1 SQVTM, CDR2 ANQGSEA. CDR3 coding DNA: TGCAGCGGAAATATAGTCTACGAGCAGTACTTC. This sequence encodes CSGNIVYEQYF.

This clonotype was observed a handful of times. This sequence joins TRBV12-5 and TRBJ1-1; TRBD1 aligns across 9 bases. The length of the CDR3 is 15 residues. CDR1 is LGHNT, CDR2 FRNRAP, per germline. V lost 6 bases and J lost 0; bases outside the gene matches: 5. The CDR3, as DNA: TGTGCTAGTGGGTGGACAGGGGATTTGAACACTGAAGCTTTCTTT. Encoded protein: CASGWTGDLNTEAFF.